This T cell receptor (beta chain) was sequenced for a study of OX40 agonist ivuxolimab in advanced cancers. The wider study: Mean age approximately 61 years, range roughly 20 to 85; roughly 82% male. Treatment received earlier with anti-PD-1, anti-PD-L1 or anti-CTLA-4 agents was allowed, and under 50% had some.

Germline CDR1 MGHRA, CDR2 YSYEKL. This CDR3 is built from 11 residues. V lost 0 bases and J lost 12, with 6 bases in between. Autoimmune disease history or systemic immunosuppression led to patient exclusion. The repertoire was sequenced with immunoSEQ multiplex PCR; TCRdb's copy has only in-frame clones and lacks some. The sample shows fewer than 50,000 clones, roughly four fifths of them seen only once. The chain joins TRBV4-1 to TRBJ2-1; D call uncertain. The sequencing here drew on CD4+ or CD8+ T cells sorted from blood, taken in a trial of the OX40 agonist ivuxolimab. The source is an adult with an advanced solid tumor such as melanoma, head and neck, liver or kidney cancer. CDR3 protein: CASSQDMGQFF. Written as DNA, the CDR3 is TGCGCCAGCAGCCAAGATATGGGGCAGTTCTTC.